This T cell receptor (beta chain) was found in a study of blood T cell repertoires in COVID-19. About the study: Sites across the United States, Italy and Spain contributed samples from acute and convalescent COVID-19. PBMCs, B-cell-depleted T cells, or T cells were the source of the cDNA or gDNA that made up the material.

There are 15 residues in the CDR3. Trimming removed 1 base from V and 5 bases from J, with 13 bases in between. Per germline, CDR1 SGHRS and CDR2 YFSETQ. In the study's own analysis: Reference gene primers were amplified, and this amplification served to estimate nucleated cell counts. Clones were sequenced by immunoSEQ multiplex PCR, and TCRdb holds only the in-frame ones, with some missing. The V and J calls and the clone size are those of that table, but D and trimming were determined from the DNA. The sample records 55,000 to 65,000 clones, roughly 80% being singletons. Sequenced sample: peripheral blood. The sequence derives from a human donor in a cohort sampled during active COVID-19. This rearrangement joins TRBV5-1 to TRBJ1-5, with D possibly matching TRBD1 (6 bases). CDR3 sequence: CASSLTGFRDQPQHF. The CDR3 DNA sequence: TGCGCCAGCAGCTTGACAGGGTTCCGGGATCAGCCCCAGCATTTT.